This T cell receptor beta chain is from a study of blood T cell repertoires in COVID-19. About the study: Samples came from the United States, Italy and Spain, spanning acute and convalescent COVID-19.

The authors' processing: Counts of nucleated cells, estimated from reference gene primer amplification, were obtained. Using immunoSEQ multiplex PCR, the repertoire was profiled, and TCRdb retains in-frame clones only, with some absent. The DNA was the basis for D and trimming; V, J and clone size are from that table. There are approximately 60,000 clones in the sample; around 87% occur only once, and 20% to 25% lies in the top ten. CDR3 length: 13 amino acids. Germline V lookup: CDR1 SGHDT, CDR2 YYEEEE. Trimming shortened V by 4 bases and J by 4 bases, and 9 bases separated the two germline ends. This rearrangement joins TRBV5-6 to TRBJ1-5; D not certain. This clonotype was sampled from a woman older than 75 with COVID-19, enrolled during active disease. What was sequenced was peripheral blood. CDR3 amino acids: CASSIRRNQPQHF. CDR3 bases: TGTGCCAGCAGCATCCGCAGGAATCAGCCCCAGCATTTT.